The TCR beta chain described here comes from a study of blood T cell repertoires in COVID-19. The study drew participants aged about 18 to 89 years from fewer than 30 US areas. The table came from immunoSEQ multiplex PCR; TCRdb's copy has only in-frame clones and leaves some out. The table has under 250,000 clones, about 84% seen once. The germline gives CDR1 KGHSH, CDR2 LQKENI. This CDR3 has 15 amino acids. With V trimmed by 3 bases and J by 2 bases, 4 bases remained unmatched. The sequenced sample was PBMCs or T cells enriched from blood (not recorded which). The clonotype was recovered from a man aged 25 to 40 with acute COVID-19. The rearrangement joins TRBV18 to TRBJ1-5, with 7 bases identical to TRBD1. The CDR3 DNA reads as TGTGCCAGCTCACCGCGACAGGGTGGCAATCAGCCCCAGCATTTT. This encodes CASSPRQGGNQPQHF. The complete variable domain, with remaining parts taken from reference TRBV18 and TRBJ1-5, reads NAGVMQNPRHLVRRRGQEARLRCSPMKGHSHVYWYRQLPEEGLKFMVYLQKENIIDESGMPKERFSAEFPKEGPSILRIQQVVRGDSAAYFCASSPRQGGNQPQHFGDGTRLSIL.